Each of the 17 T cell receptor beta chains below was sequenced from the same sample in a study of cytomegalovirus exposure and HLA in healthy donors. Researchers ran the PCR with 60 Vbeta and 13 Jbeta primers. Data came from immunoSEQ multiplex PCR; TCRdb stores just in-frame clones and leaves some out. Its table records about 120,000 clones. What was sequenced was PBMCs. The receptors derive from a man between 18 and 29 years old in good health and CMV-seronegative.

The rearrangement links TRBV5-1 to TRBJ1-2; maybe TRBD1 (6 bases). This CDR3 is 16 amino acids long. The V gene's germline CDR1 is SGHRS and CDR2 YFSETQ. Between the trimmed V and J ends, which lost 2 bases and 1 base, there was a span of 15 bases. DNA for the CDR3: TGCGCCAGCAGCTTCTTTGGACAGAAGATTAACTATGGCTACACCTTC. Its protein is CASSFFGQKINYGYTF.

The chain couples TRBV13 to TRBJ2-6, with a tentative D call TRBD2 (7 bases). CDR3 length: 16 amino acids. Trimming removed 3 bases at V and 2 bases at J, with 11 bases between. CDR1 and CDR2 from the germline V gene are PRHDT and FYEKMQ (reference sequence). The DNA of the CDR3 is TGTGCCAGCAGCTTGGCCGGGGGGCCTGGGGCCAACGTCCTGACTTTC. Its translation is CASSLAGGPGANVLTF.

The chain employs TRBV5-6 and TRBJ2-5; TRBD2 aligns across 11 bases. Per germline, CDR1 SGHDT and CDR2 YYEEEE. CDR3 length: 17 amino acids. Trimming cost V 1 base and J 5 bases; bases outside gene matches: 10. The CDR3 region has the DNA TGTGCCAGCAGCTTGCTCGTGACACTAGCGGGGGAGGAGACCCAGTACTTC. This gives the protein CASSLLVTLAGEETQYF.

This chain joins TRBV28 and TRBJ2-5; TRBD1 aligns across 7 bases. The V segment lost 5 bases and the J segment 3 bases; nucleotides outside the gene matches: 12. CDR1 and CDR2 (germline): MDHEN, SYDVKM. The CDR3 has 16 amino acids. As DNA, the CDR3 is TGTGCCAGCAGTGGACGGCGGACAGGAATAGAAGAGACCCAGTACTTC. This codes for CASSGRRTGIEETQYF.

J is TRBJ2-1 and V is TRBV5-1; 12 bases are a match to TRBD2. The CDR3 has 17 amino acids. CDR1 is SGHRS and CDR2 is YFSETQ in the germline V gene. V dropped 4 bases and J dropped 6; count of bases not matched to a gene: 11. The CDR3 protein is CASSPRLPGLAGNEQFF. The CDR3 bases are TGCGCCAGCAGCCCGAGGTTACCGGGACTAGCGGGCAATGAGCAGTTCTTC.

In nucleotides, the CDR3 is TGTGCCAGCAAGAGACAGCTAGATCAGCCCCAGCATTTT. Its protein product is CASKRQLDQPQHF. The chain couples TRBV6-1 to TRBJ1-5; tentative D call: TRBD1 (5 bases). The V end was cut by 7 bases, the J end by 5 bases, with 12 bases between. This CDR3 is built from 13 residues. CDR1 is MNHNS and CDR2 is SASEGT in the germline V gene.

The chain couples TRBV18 to TRBJ2-5; D gene unclear. Per the germline V gene, CDR1 is KGHSH and CDR2 is LQKENI. The CDR3 consists of 12 residues. The V gene lost 3 bases and the J gene lost 5 bases, with 7 bases spanning the gap. DNA for the CDR3: TGTGCCAGCTCACCCTCCGGGGAGACCCAGTACTTC. Protein: CASSPSGETQYF. The complete variable domain, with remaining parts taken from reference TRBV18 and TRBJ2-5, reads NAGVMQNPRHLVRRRGQEARLRCSPMKGHSHVYWYRQLPEEGLKFMVYLQKENIIDESGMPKERFSAEFPKEGPSILRIQQVVRGDSAAYFCASSPSGETQYFGPGTRLLVL.

The genes are TRBV19 and TRBJ1-1; tentatively, D is TRBD1 (5 bases). The V end lost 4 bases, the J end lost 5 bases, and 8 bases lay between the germline ends. The CDR3 contains 12 residues. Germline CDR1 and CDR2: LNHDA and SQIVND (reference sequence). This CDR3 reads CASSTGVTEAFF. CDR3 in DNA: TGTGCCAGTAGTACGGGGGTAACTGAAGCTTTCTTT.

The chain couples TRBV27 to TRBJ2-3; 7 bases are a match to TRBD2. The CDR3 is made up of 16 amino acids. Germline V gene sequence: CDR1 MNHEY, CDR2 SMNVEV (reference sequence). The V and J ends lost 7 bases and 2 bases, in that order; junction bases with no gene match: 12. CDR3 amino acids: CASKKTSSVYTDTQYF. CDR3 in DNA: TGTGCCAGCAAGAAGACTAGCTCTGTTTACACAGATACGCAGTATTTT.

This rearrangement joins TRBV18 to TRBJ2-7; D is possibly TRBD2 (6 bases). The V gene's germline CDR1 is KGHSH and CDR2 LQKENI. The CDR3 has 15 residues. V was trimmed by 0 bases and J by 5 bases, leaving 14 bases between them. The DNA of the CDR3 is TGTGCCAGCTCACCACCGGACGGGAGCACTAACGAGCAGTACTTC. Its translation is CASSPPDGSTNEQYF. Complete variable domain (other parts from reference TRBV18 and TRBJ2-7): NAGVMQNPRHLVRRRGQEARLRCSPMKGHSHVYWYRQLPEEGLKFMVYLQKENIIDESGMPKERFSAEFPKEGPSILRIQQVVRGDSAAYFCASSPPDGSTNEQYFGPGTRLTVT.

The V call is TRBV19, the J call TRBJ2-1, with a tentative D call TRBD2 (6 bases). The germline CDR1 and CDR2 sequences are LNHDA and SQIVND (reference sequence). Trimming stripped 5 bases from V and 13 bases from J, with 18 bases between. The CDR3 is 13 residues long. Here the CDR3 reads CASSPDGGSDQFF. The DNA of the CDR3 is TGTGCCAGTAGTCCAGACGGAGGGTCTGATCAGTTCTTC.

V gene TRBV28 combines with J gene TRBJ1-1; 8 bases fit TRBD1. Germline loops: CDR1 MDHEN, CDR2 SYDVKM. The V gene end was trimmed by 3 bases and the J gene end by 4 bases; junction bases not matched to a gene: 4. This CDR3 has 14 amino acids. The CDR3 spells CASSFQGARTEAFF. CDR3 bases: TGTGCCAGCAGTTTCCAGGGGGCGCGCACTGAAGCTTTCTTT.

The rearrangement links TRBV27 to TRBJ2-4, with 11 positions matching TRBD1. This CDR3 spans 15 amino acids. The junction had 8 bases not matched to a gene; V was cut back by 7 bases and J by 6 bases. Germline-derived CDR1 and CDR2 are MNHEY and SMNVEV (reference sequence). As DNA, the CDR3 is TGTGCCAGCAAGGATCGGGGGACAGGGGGAAACATTCAGTACTTC. As protein: CASKDRGTGGNIQYF.

This sequence joins TRBV5-1 and TRBJ2-5; 8 bases agree with TRBD1. The DNA end lines up better with TRBJ2-7; the J call may be wrong. Germline V CDR1 and CDR2: SGHRS, YFSETQ. The CDR3 covers 16 residues. As DNA, the CDR3 is TGCGCCAGCAGTTCCCTTCCCGGGACAGGCCCCTACGAGCAGTACTTC. Its protein product is CASSSLPGTGPYEQYF.

The chain joins TRBV28 to TRBJ1-1; D remains ambiguous. The germline V and J ends were trimmed by 8 bases and 1 base, with 14 bases remaining between them. Germline assignment: CDR1 MDHEN and CDR2 SYDVKM. This CDR3 contains 14 residues. CDR3 nucleotide sequence: TGTGCCAGCGTCTGGAGGGTTTGGAACACTGAAGCTTTCTTT. The encoded protein is CASVWRVWNTEAFF.

On this clone itself: One junction end does not reproduce the germline sequence, and a read error may be involved. The CDR3 sequence: CATRRGQGGWGPQYF. DNA for the CDR3: TGTGCCACCAGGAGAGGACAGGGAGGATGGGGGCCGCAGTATTTT. The rearrangement uses TRBV15 and TRBJ2-3; 8 bases are shared with TRBD1. This CDR3 region has 15 residues. The germline V gene encodes CDR1 LNHNV and CDR2 YYDKDF (reference sequence).

This rearrangement joins TRBV5-1 to TRBJ2-7; TRBD1 might be the D (5 bases). With 0 bases removed from V and 5 bases from J, the gap between germline ends came to 6 bases. CDR3 length equals 12 residues. Germline values: CDR1 SGHRS, CDR2 YFSETQ. The CDR3 loop reads CASSLAGNEQYF. In DNA, the CDR3 is TGCGCCAGCAGCTTGGCAGGGAACGAGCAGTACTTC.